The 14 T cell receptor beta chains listed next were all sequenced from one sample in a study of T cells in Graves' hyperthyroidism and ophthalmopathy. It was RNA transcripts that yielded the amplified TCR beta CDR3 regions. With the HTBI primer set, the TCR CDR3 went through a first round of RT-PCR. TCRdb independently ran MiXCR on the multiplex PCR reads; one entry per CDR3 protein. The sample holds hundreds of thousands of distinct CDR3 sequences; just under 20% are singletons and the top ten take over 45%. Sequencing input: blood. Source of these receptors: a man aged 35 to 55 with Graves' ophthalmopathy.

This clonotype was seen a single time. The chain combines TRBV2 with TRBJ1-6, with 9 bases lining up with TRBD1. V lost 6 bases, J lost 10 bases, and 7 bases stayed unmatched. This CDR3 spans 14 amino acids. Germline values: CDR1 SNHLY, CDR2 FYNNEI. CDR3 loop: CASRGTGSLSPLHF. In DNA, the CDR3 is TGTGCCAGCAGGGGGACAGGGAGTCTGTCACCCCTCCACTTT.

The CDR3 loop reads CASILNFNEQFF. In DNA form, the CDR3 reads TGTGCCAGCATACTGAATTTTAATGAGCAGTTCTTC. The chain combines TRBV6-2 or TRBV6-3 with TRBJ2-1; D gene uncertain. The CDR3 loop spans 12 amino acids. V lost 7 bases to trimming and J lost 7 bases, with 11 bases between them. The V gene's germline CDR1 is MNHEY and CDR2 SVGEGT.

The J gene is TRBJ1-4, the V gene TRBV2; 7 nucleotides agree with TRBD1. V lost 7 bases and J lost 3; bases outside the gene matches: 8. The germline V gene has CDR1 SNHLY and CDR2 FYNNEI. The CDR3 spans 15 residues. The CDR3 reads CASTGTARANEKLFF. For the CDR3, the DNA is TGTGCCAGCACCGGGACAGCTAGAGCTAATGAAAAACTGTTTTTT.

V usage is TRBV28 and J usage is TRBJ1-2; 7 bases are shared with TRBD1. Germline CDR1 MDHEN, CDR2 SYDVKM. J was trimmed by 2 bases and V by 3 bases; bases with no gene match: 3. The CDR3 runs to 14 residues. The CDR3: CASSFEGQNYGYTF. CDR3 DNA sequence: TGTGCCAGCAGTTTTGAGGGACAGAACTATGGCTACACCTTC.

The chain couples TRBV27 to TRBJ2-5, with 11 bases fitting TRBD2. In germline, CDR1 is MNHEY, CDR2 SMNVEV (reference sequence). V was clipped by 6 bases and J by 2 bases; unmatched bases: 5. CDR3 size: 15 residues. CDR3 coding DNA: TGTGCCAGCAGGGTAGCGGGAGGGGGGCAAGAGACCCAGTACTTC. Its protein is CASRVAGGGQETQYF.

This clonotype appeared many times. V is TRBV5-1 and J is TRBJ2-1; 8 bases are a match to TRBD1. Unmatched junction bases numbered 10, after V lost 9 bases and J lost 8 bases. Germline CDR1 reads SGHRS; CDR2 reads YFSETQ. The CDR3 extends over 13 amino acids. The CDR3 DNA reads TGCGCCACCAAGACAGGGGTTAACGATGAGCAGTTCTTC. Amino acids: CATKTGVNDEQFF.

This clonotype was detected many times. The chain uses TRBV7-9 and TRBJ2-1; tentative D call: TRBD1 (6 bases). Germline V lookup: CDR1 SEHNR, CDR2 FQNEAQ (reference sequence). Trimming took off 5 bases at V and 8 bases at J, with 22 bases between the two ends. The CDR3 extends over 16 amino acids. The CDR3 region is CASSQHPRRSGDEQFF. DNA for the CDR3: TGTGCCAGCAGCCAACATCCCCGCCGCTCAGGGGATGAGCAGTTCTTC.

This clonotype was detected many times. This sequence joins TRBV2 and TRBJ1-3; perhaps TRBD1 as D (5 bases). V lost 3 bases and J lost 2, with 5 bases in between. Germline CDR1 reads SNHLY; CDR2 reads FYNNEI. CDR3 length: 13 amino acids. This chain's CDR3 is CASSDRAGNTIYF. As DNA, the CDR3 is TGTGCCAGCAGTGACAGGGCTGGAAACACCATATATTTT.

The rearrangement uses TRBV12-3 or TRBV12-4 and TRBJ2-2; 9 bases fit TRBD1. This CDR3 is 15 amino acids long. The V gene end was trimmed by 5 bases and the J gene end by 7 bases; junction bases not matched to a gene: 8. The CDR3 sequence is CASSGRGTGFGELFF. The CDR3 region has the DNA TGTGCCAGCAGTGGACGAGGGACAGGGTTCGGGGAGCTGTTTTTT.

This clonotype was picked up a small number of times. This rearrangement joins TRBV24-1 to TRBJ2-2; TRBD1 might be the D (5 bases). CDR3 length: 15 amino acids. V was trimmed by 3 bases and J by 4 bases, leaving 11 bases between them. Germline V lookup: CDR1 KGHDR, CDR2 SFDVKD. DNA for the CDR3: TGTGCCACCAGTGATCAGGGCAGCGCCACCGGGGAGCTGTTTTTT. Its protein product is CATSDQGSATGELFF.

This clonotype was detected ten times or more. The chain links TRBV6-2 or TRBV6-3 to TRBJ2-2; TRBD1 might be the D (5 bases). The CDR3 totals 15 residues. Trimming shortened V by 2 bases and J by 1 base, and 8 bases separated the two germline ends. The germline V gene has CDR1 MNHEY and CDR2 SVGEGT. CDR3 in DNA: TGTGCCAGCAGTTACGGGCAGGGGAACACCGGGGAGCTGTTTTTT. Its translation: CASSYGQGNTGELFF.

This clonotype was observed many times. The chain has TRBV4-3 and TRBJ2-5, with D perhaps matching TRBD1 (6 bases). From germline, CDR1 is LGHNA and CDR2 YSLEER. CDR3 length: 13 amino acids. Trimming cost V 2 bases and J 5 bases, with 9 bases left between them. The CDR3 nucleotides read TGCGCCAGCAGCCAAAATGGGGGCGAGACCCAGTACTTC. Its translation: CASSQNGGETQYF.

This clonotype was picked up many times. This chain connects TRBV2 to TRBJ2-7; 9 bases fit TRBD2. CDR1 and CDR2 from the germline V gene are SNHLY and FYNNEI. The V and J ends lost 1 base and 6 bases, in that order; junction bases with no gene match: 4. The CDR3 spans 14 residues. The CDR3, as DNA: TGTGCCAGCAGTGAAGTTGCGGGAGGGGCCGAGCAGTACTTC. This encodes CASSEVAGGAEQYF.

In this sample, this clonotype turned up many times. V is TRBV6-2 or TRBV6-3 and J is TRBJ1-1, with TRBD1 as a possible D gene (5 bases). The CDR3 has 14 residues. Germline lookup yields CDR1 MNHEY and CDR2 SVGEGT. V lost 2 bases and J 5 bases, leaving 12 bases between the germline ends. The chain's CDR3 is CASSYGSGGTEAFF. For the CDR3, the DNA is TGTGCCAGCAGTTACGGCTCGGGGGGAACTGAAGCTTTCTTT.